Sequencing of this TCR beta chain was carried out in a study of blood T cells in healthy people across ages (dated by TCRdb to between 2014 and 2017). Background for the entire study: In model experiments, roughly one uniquely barcoded TCR beta cDNA molecule per two T cells was captured by template switching. To track age-related changes in TCR beta repertoire diversity, the study relied on deep sequencing normalized with unique cDNA molecular identifiers. Donors were grouped into four age groups: young (average approximately 15 years), middle-aged (under 40), aged (about 59) and long-lived (approximately 78). To avoid experimental bias, donors of different ages were randomly spread across the sequencing lanes. For two donors (one aged 18 to 29 and one aged 80 or older), the study analyzed two additional independent replicas of 1 million unique cDNA reads from the same blood draw.

V lost 5 bases and J lost 8 bases; the stretch between them is 15 bases long. In the germline V gene, CDR1 corresponds to SQVTM and CDR2 to ANQGSEA. The CDR3 holds 13 amino acids from the cysteine to the phenylalanine. The read is trimmed to its CDR3 DNA, 39 bases read in frame from base 1. Systemically healthy Caucasian individuals from Russia, 39 in total and aged 6 to 90 years, were included as donors. Each donor gave 8 to 10 milliliters of peripheral blood, collected into EDTA-treated Vacutainer tubes. Ficoll-Paque density-gradient centrifugation was used to isolate PBMCs, with at least 6.5 million obtained per sample. Total RNA was extracted from PBMCs with Trizol reagent, with at least 5 micrograms obtained per sample. Naive CD45RAhigh/CD27high T cell percentages were measured by flow cytometry on a PBMC aliquot from every donor. Points on this clonotype: Its recognized antigen is unknown. Within one base of it there is no much larger clone, and no base qualities were kept.

What the authors observed across the whole study: Total diversity estimates from one million sequenced T cells were considered lower bounds and underestimates. Because profiling used bulk unsorted PBMCs, naive and antigen-experienced compartments could not be compared conclusively. Compared with the aged group, the long-lived group had more naive CD4+ T cells, fewer expanded clones and increased TCR diversity, suggesting age selection. Because donor CMV infection status was unknown, age-related changes in expanded clonotypes were potentially confounded. As age increased, observed TCR beta diversity per million T cells dropped in a roughly linear way, and a significant reduction was already evident by age roughly 36. A strong correlation was found between observed TCR beta diversity and the percentage of naive T cells measured by flow cytometry.

The library was generated by 5' RACE. TCRdb lists the instrument as Illumina HiSeq 2500. A second PCR of 7 to 11 cycles was performed with a sample-barcoded 5' primer and a J-beta primer mix. A template-switch 5' adaptor carrying 12 random nucleotides introduced a unique molecular identifier onto each TCR beta cDNA molecule. Each sample yielded at least 2.5 million CDR3-containing paired-end reads. All of the RNA was converted into first-strand cDNA using the Mint cDNA synthesis kit, with a TRBC-specific oligonucleotide serving as the primer. All cDNA was treated with uracil-DNA glycosylase and then went through a first 18-cycle PCR with the universal primers M1SS and BC2_uni_R. In the paper's pipeline: Normalization of each sample was performed by random selection of 1 million high-quality reads, each carrying a distinct molecular identifier. Instead of being binned into consensus sequences, reads with shared molecular identifiers were discarded. MiTCR, with a Q25 quality threshold and the strictest error-elimination algorithm, was used for CDR3 identification, clonotype clustering and error correction. A nonparametric unseen species model with Euler transformation was used to estimate lower-bound total TCR beta diversity. TCRdb took the public reads, trimmed them with fastp at Q25, ran MiXCR for clone calling and kept in-frame beta chains. Rows are unified per CDR3 protein, each entry keeping the most common DNA and genes. The V and J calls were determined by TCRdb, not by the authors. The sample data list about 1.4 million distinct CDR3 sequences, and 55% to 75% of these were observed just once. Approximately 7% of the sample is taken by the ten largest.

This sequence uses TRBV29-1 and TRBJ1-4, and possibly TRBD1, on 5 matching bases. The specimen sequenced was blood. The source is a man aged 18 to 29 in good health. The DNA sequence is given as TGCAGCGTTTTCCTGACAGATGACGAAAAACTGTTTTTT. It codes for CSVFLTDDEKLFF.